The following is a T cell receptor beta chain sequence with its context. As yet, its antigen is unknown. The data are from a study of T cell responses to AZD1222 COVID-19 vaccine. The study's findings and limits: With dominance at 160-218 and 743-854, vaccine-associated CD4 TCRs spanned spike. Baseline serology detected seropositivity in only five to seven AZD1222 recipients. Donors were largely white British and mainly female; clonal diversity was possibly underestimated. Following two doses of AZD1222, Spike-specific TCR breadth and depth rose.

Germline V lookup: CDR1 SGHTA, CDR2 FQGNSA. The CDR3 is 15 residues long. V was shortened by 1 base and J by 4 bases, with 11 bases between the two germline ends. Some clones are missing from TCRdb's copy, which holds only in-frame ones; the method was immunoSEQ multiplex PCR. The table lists fewer than 120,000 clones, around 80% of them singletons. The chain recombines TRBV7-2 with TRBJ1-5; D is uncertain. This sample comprised peripheral blood, obtained on day 0 of AZD1222 vaccination. This TCR was recovered from an adult in good health. The CDR3 DNA reads TGTGCCAGCAGCTTAGGTGGCGCGAATAATCAGCCCCAGCATTTT. It is translated as CASSLGGANNQPQHF.